The TCR beta chain under discussion was sequenced for a study of blood T cell repertoires in COVID-19. The wider study: Acute-phase and convalescent COVID-19 samples originated in the United States, Italy and Spain.

CDR1 and CDR2 from the germline V gene are SGDLS and YYNGEE. V lost 0 bases and J lost 5; bases outside the gene matches: 8. The CDR3 runs to 16 residues. Either two negative PCRs, clearance, or symptom resolution qualified Cohort 3 donors as recovered. In the original analysis: Nucleated cell number was recorded as an estimate derived from reference gene primer amplification. Assay used: immunoSEQ multiplex PCR; TCRdb lists only in-frame clones, some missing. V and J calls and clone size come straight from that table; D and trimming were deduced from the DNA. The sample has 150,000 to 200,000 clones, 88% seen once.

The source is a woman aged 50 to 60 who had recovered from COVID-19. The chain uses TRBV9 and TRBJ2-3; 8 nucleotides align to TRBD2. Sequencing was done on a sample of PBMCs or T cells enriched from blood (not recorded which). This CDR3 reads CASSVADGGARDTQYF. The DNA of the CDR3 is TGTGCCAGCAGCGTAGCTGACGGGGGGGCAAGAGATACGCAGTATTTT.